The clone carrying this T cell receptor (beta chain) was found a few times. Its antigen is unknown. This entry comes from a study of T-cell memory formation after mild COVID-19. The wider study: The two donors had largely donor-specific TCR clusters.

Broader study findings: Pre-infection memory already had some responding clones, implying cross-reactive memory joined.

One entry per CDR3 protein results from TCRdb running MiXCR on the 5' RACE reads. The table lists 220,000 or so distinct CDR3 sequences, 7.5% to 10% of them singletons. This CDR3 region has 14 residues. V dropped 5 bases and J dropped 3; count of bases not matched to a gene: 5. V and J are TRBV12-3 or TRBV12-4 and TRBJ1-2; 8 nucleotides match TRBD1. This TCR was recovered from a man between 18 and 29 years old who had mild COVID-19 (a few samples of this study predate the infection). Cell type and time point are not known. Sequenced sample: PBMCs or a T cell subset sorted from them (not recorded which). The CDR3 nucleotides read TGTGCCAGCAGTGCCAGGGGGCAGGACTATGGCTACACCTTC. Protein sequence: CASSARGQDYGYTF.